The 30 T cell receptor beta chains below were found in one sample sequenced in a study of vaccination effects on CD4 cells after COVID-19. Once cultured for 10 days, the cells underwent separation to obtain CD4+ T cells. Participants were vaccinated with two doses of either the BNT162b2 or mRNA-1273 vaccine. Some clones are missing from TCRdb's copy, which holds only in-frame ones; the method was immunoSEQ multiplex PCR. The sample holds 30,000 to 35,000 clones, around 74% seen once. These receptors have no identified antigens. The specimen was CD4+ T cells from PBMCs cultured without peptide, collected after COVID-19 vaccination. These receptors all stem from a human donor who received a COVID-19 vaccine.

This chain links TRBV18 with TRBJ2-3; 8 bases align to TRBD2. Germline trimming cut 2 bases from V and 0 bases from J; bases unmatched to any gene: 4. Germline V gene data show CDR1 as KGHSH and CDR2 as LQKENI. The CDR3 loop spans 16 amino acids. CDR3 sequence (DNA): TGTGCCAGCTCACCAGCCGGGACTAGAAGCACAGATACGCAGTATTTT. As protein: CASSPAGTRSTDTQYF.

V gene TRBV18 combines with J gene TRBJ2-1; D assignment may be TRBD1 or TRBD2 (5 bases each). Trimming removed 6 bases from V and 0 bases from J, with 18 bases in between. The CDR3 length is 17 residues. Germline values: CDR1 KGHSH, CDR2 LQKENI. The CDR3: CASSPTGTVSSYNEQFF. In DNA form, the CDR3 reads TGTGCCAGCTCGCCTACCGGGACGGTAAGCTCCTACAATGAGCAGTTCTTC.

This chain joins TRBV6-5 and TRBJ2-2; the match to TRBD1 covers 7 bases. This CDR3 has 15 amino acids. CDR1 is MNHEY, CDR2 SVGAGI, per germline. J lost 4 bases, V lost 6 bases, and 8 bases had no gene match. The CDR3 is CASRAGTDSTGELFF. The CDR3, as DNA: TGTGCCAGCAGAGCCGGGACAGATTCCACCGGGGAGCTGTTTTTT.

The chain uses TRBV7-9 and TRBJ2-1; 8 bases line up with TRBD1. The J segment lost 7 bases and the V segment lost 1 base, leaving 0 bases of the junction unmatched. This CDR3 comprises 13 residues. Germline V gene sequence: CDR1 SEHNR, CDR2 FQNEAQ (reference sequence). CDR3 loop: CASSLGTGNEQFF. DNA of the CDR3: TGTGCCAGCAGCTTAGGGACAGGGAATGAGCAGTTCTTC.

As DNA, the CDR3 is TGTGCCAGCAGCCAACTAGCGGGGGTGGCCTACGAGCAGTACTTC. It yields the protein CASSQLAGVAYEQYF. This chain links TRBV7-2 with TRBJ2-7; TRBD2 agrees at 11 bases. CDR1 and CDR2 from the germline V gene are SGHTA and FQGNSA. J lost 2 bases, V lost 5 bases, and 5 bases had no gene match. The CDR3 sequence is 15 residues long.

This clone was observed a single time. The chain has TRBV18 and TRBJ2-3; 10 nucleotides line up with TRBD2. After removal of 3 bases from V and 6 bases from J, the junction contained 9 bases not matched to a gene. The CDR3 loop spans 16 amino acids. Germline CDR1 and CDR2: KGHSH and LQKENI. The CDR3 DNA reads TGTGCCAGCTCACCGGTTGCTAGCGGGAGTGAGGATACGCAGTATTTT. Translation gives CASSPVASGSEDTQYF.

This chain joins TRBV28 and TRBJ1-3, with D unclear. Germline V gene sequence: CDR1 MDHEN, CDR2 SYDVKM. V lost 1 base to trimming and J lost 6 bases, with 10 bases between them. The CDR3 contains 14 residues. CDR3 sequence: CASSLLGPVNTIYF. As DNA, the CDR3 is TGTGCCAGCAGTTTATTAGGGCCCGTAAACACCATATATTTT. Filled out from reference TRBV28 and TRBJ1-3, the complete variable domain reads DVKVTQSSRYLVKRTGEKVFLECVQDMDHENMFWYRQDPGLGLRLIYFSYDVKMKEKGDIPEGYSVSREKKERFSLILESASTNQTSMYLCASSLLGPVNTIYFGEGSWLTVV.

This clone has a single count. The CDR3 DNA is TGTGCCAGCAGTTTACCGGGACTAGTTACCGATAAGCAGTTCTTC. Translation: CASSLPGLVTDKQFF. The gene calls are TRBV28 and TRBJ2-1; 8 nucleotides match TRBD2. The CDR3 extends over 15 amino acids. Germline values: CDR1 MDHEN, CDR2 SYDVKM. V lost 2 bases, J lost 11 bases, and 11 bases stayed unmatched.

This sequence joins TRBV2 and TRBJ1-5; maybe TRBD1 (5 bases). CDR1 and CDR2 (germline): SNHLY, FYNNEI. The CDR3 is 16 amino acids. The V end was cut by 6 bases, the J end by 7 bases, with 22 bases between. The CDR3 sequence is CASRATGTLVDQPQHF. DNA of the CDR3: TGTGCCAGCAGGGCTACCGGGACCCTGGTCGACCAGCCCCAGCATTTT.

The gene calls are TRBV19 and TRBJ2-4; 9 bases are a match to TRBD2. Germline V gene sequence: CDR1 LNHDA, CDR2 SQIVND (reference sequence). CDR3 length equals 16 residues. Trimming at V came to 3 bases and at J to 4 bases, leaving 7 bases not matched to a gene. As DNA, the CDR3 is TGTGCCAGTAGTATTGTAACTAGCGGGCGGAAAAACATTCAGTACTTC. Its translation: CASSIVTSGRKNIQYF.

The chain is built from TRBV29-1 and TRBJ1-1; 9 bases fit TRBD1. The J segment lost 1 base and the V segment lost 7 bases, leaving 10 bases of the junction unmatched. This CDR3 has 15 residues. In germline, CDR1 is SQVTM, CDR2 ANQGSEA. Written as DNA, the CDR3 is TGCAGCGCTAAGGGACAGGGTGGCCCGAACACTGAAGCTTTCTTT. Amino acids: CSAKGQGGPNTEAFF.

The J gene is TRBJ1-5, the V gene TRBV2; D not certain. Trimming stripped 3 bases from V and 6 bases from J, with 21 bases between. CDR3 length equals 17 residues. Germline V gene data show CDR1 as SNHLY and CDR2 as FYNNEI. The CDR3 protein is CASSDSWSPKAGQPQHF. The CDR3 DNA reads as TGTGCCAGCAGTGACAGTTGGTCCCCGAAGGCCGGTCAGCCCCAGCATTTT.

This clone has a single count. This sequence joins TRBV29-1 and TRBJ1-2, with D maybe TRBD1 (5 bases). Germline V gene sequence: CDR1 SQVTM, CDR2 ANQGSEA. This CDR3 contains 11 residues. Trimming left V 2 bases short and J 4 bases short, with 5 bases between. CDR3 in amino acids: CSVERGYGYTF. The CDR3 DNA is TGCAGCGTTGAAAGGGGCTATGGCTACACCTTC.

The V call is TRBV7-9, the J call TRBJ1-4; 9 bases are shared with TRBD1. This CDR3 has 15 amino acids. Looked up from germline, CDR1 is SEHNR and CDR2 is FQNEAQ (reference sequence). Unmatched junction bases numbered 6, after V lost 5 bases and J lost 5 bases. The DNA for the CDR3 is TGTGCCAGCAGCGCGGACAGGGGCAAAAATGAAAAACTGTTTTTT. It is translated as CASSADRGKNEKLFF.

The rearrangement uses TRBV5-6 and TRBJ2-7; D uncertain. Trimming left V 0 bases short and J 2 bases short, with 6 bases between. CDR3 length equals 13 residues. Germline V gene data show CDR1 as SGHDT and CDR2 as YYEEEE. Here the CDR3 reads CASSLVSTYEQYF. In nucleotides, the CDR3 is TGTGCCAGCAGCTTGGTCTCTACCTACGAGCAGTACTTC.

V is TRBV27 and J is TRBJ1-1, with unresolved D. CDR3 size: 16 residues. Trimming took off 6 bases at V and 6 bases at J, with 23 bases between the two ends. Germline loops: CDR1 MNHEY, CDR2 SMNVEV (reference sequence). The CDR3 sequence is CASRTGGMGLKAEAFF. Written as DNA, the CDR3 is TGTGCCAGCAGGACGGGCGGCATGGGGTTAAAGGCTGAAGCTTTCTTT.

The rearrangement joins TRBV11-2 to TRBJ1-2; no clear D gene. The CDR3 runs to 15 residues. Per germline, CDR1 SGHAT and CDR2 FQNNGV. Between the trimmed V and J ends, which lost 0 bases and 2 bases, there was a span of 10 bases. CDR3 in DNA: TGTGCCAGCAGCTTAGATTGGGGAGGGAACTATGGCTACACCTTC. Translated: CASSLDWGGNYGYTF. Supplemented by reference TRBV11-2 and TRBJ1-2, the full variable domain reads EAGVAQSPRYKIIEKRQSVAFWCNPISGHATLYWYQQILGQGPKLLIQFQNNGVVDDSQLPKDRFSAERLKGVDSTLKIQPAKLEDSAVYLCASSLDWGGNYGYTFGSGTRLTVV.

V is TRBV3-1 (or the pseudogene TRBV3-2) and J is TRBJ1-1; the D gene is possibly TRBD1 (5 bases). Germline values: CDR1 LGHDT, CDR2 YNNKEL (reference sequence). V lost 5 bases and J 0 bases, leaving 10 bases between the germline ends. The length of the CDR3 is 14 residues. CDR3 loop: CASSTRGMNTEAFF. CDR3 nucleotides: TGTGCCAGCAGCACCCGGGGCATGAACACTGAAGCTTTCTTT.

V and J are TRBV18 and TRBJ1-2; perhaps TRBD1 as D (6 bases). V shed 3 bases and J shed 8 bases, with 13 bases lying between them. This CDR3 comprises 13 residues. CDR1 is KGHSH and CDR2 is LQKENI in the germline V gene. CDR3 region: CASSPSDSRGYTF. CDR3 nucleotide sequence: TGTGCCAGCTCACCTTCGGACAGTCGGGGCTACACCTTC.

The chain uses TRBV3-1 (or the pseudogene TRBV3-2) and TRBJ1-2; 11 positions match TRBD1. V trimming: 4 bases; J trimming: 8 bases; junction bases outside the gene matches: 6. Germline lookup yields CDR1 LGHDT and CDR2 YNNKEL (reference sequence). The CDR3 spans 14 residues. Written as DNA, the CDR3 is TGTGCCAGCAGCCGGGACAGGGGGGCTTTAGGCTACACCTTC. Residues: CASSRDRGALGYTF.

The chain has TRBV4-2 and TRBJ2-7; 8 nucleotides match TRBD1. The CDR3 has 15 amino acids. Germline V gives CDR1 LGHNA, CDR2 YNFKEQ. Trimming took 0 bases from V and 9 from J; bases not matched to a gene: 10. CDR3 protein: CASSQDVTGGLGQYF. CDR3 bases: TGTGCCAGCAGCCAAGATGTCACAGGGGGATTAGGGCAGTACTTC.

CDR3 DNA sequence: TGTGCCAGTAGTAAAAGGACTAGCGGATCAGGGGGGGTCTACGAGCAGTACTTC. This encodes CASSKRTSGSGGVYEQYF. The J gene is TRBJ2-7, the V gene TRBV19, with 10 bases fitting TRBD2. CDR3 length: 18 residues. After removal of 4 bases from V and 3 bases from J, the junction contained 15 bases not matched to a gene. In germline, CDR1 is LNHDA, CDR2 SQIVND (reference sequence).

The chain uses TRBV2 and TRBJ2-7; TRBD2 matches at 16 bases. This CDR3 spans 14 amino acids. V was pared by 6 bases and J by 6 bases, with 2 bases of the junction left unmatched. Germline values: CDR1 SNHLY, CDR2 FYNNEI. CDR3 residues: CASRGLAGGSEQYF. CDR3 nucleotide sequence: TGTGCCAGCAGGGGACTAGCGGGAGGGTCCGAGCAGTACTTC.

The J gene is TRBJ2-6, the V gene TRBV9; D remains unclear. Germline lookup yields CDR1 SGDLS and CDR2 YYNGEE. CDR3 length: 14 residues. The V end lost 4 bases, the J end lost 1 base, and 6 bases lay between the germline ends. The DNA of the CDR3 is TGTGCCAGCAGCCTAACTTCTGGGGCCAACGTCCTGACTTTC. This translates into CASSLTSGANVLTF.

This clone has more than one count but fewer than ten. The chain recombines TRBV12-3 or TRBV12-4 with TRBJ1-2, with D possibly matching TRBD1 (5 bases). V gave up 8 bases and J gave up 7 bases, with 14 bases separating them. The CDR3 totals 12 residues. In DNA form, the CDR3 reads TGTGCCAGCTCCCGAGGGGCACTTGGCTACACCTTC. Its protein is CASSRGALGYTF.

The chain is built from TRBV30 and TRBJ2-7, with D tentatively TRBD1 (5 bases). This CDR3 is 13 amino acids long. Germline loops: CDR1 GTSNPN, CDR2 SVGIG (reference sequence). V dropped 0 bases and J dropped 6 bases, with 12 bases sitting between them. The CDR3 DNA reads TGTGCCTGGAGTGTACTACAGGCTCCCGAGCAGTACTTC. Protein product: CAWSVLQAPEQYF.

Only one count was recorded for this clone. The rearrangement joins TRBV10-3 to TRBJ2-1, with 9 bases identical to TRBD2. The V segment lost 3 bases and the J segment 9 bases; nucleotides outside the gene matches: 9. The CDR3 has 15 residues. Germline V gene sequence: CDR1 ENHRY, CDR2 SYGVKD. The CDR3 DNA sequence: TGTGCCATCAGTGACTCTGCGGGAGGGCTCGGTGAGCAGTTCTTC. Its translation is CAISDSAGGLGEQFF.

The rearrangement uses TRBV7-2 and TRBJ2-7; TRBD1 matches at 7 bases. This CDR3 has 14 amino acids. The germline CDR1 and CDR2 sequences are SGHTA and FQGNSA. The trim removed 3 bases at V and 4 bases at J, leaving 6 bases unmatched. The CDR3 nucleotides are TGTGCCAGCAGCTTGGCCGGGACAGTATACGAGCAGTACTTC. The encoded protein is CASSLAGTVYEQYF.

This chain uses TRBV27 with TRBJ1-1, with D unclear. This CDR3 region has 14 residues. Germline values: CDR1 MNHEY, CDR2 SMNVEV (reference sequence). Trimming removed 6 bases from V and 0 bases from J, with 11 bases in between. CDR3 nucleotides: TGTGCCAGCAGCTCCCTTGCCATGAACACTGAAGCTTTCTTT. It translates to CASSSLAMNTEAFF.

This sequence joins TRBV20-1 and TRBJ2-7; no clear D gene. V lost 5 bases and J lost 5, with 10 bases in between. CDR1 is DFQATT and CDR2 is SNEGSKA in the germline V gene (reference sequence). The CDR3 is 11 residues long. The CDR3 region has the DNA TGCAGTGCTGGTAGAAACGACGAGCAGTACTTC. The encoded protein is CSAGRNDEQYF.